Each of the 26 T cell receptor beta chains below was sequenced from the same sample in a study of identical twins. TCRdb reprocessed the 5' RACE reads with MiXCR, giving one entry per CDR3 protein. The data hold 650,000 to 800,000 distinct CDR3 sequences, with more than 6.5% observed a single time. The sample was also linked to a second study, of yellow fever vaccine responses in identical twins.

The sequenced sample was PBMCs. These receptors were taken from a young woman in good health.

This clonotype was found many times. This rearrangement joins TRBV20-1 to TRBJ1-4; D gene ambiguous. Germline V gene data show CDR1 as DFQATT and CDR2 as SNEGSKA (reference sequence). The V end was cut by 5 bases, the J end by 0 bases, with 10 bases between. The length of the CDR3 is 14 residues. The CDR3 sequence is CSAPGEATNEKLFF. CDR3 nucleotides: TGCAGTGCTCCTGGGGAGGCAACTAATGAAAAACTGTTTTTT.

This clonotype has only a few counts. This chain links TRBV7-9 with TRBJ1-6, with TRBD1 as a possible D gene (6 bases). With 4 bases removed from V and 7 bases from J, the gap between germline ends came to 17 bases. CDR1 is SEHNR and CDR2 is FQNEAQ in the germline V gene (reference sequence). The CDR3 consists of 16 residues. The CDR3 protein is CASSSITSGGNSPLHF. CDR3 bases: TGTGCCAGCAGCTCCATTACGTCCGGGGGCAATTCACCCCTCCACTTT.

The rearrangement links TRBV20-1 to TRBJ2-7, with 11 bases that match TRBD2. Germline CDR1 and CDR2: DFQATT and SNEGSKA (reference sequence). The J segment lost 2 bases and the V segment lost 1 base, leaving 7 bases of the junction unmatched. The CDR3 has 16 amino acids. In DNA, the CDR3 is TGCAGTGCTAGAGTCCCCTTAGCGGGAGGGCCCTACGAGCAGTACTTC. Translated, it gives CSARVPLAGGPYEQYF.

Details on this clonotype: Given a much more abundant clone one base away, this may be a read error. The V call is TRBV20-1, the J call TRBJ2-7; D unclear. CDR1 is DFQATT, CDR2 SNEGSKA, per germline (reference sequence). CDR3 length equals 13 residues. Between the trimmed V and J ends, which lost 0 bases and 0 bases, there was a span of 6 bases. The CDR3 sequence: CSARDVSSYEQYF. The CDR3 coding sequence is TGCAGTGCTAGAGATGTCAGCTCCTACGAGCAGTACTTC.

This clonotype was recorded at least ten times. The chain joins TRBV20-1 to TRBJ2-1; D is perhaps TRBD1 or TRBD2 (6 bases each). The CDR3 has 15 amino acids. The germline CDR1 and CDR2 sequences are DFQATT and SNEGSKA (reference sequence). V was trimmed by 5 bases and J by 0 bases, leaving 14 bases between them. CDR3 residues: CSALSWGASYNEQFF. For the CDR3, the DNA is TGCAGTGCTCTAAGTTGGGGGGCCTCCTACAATGAGCAGTTCTTC.

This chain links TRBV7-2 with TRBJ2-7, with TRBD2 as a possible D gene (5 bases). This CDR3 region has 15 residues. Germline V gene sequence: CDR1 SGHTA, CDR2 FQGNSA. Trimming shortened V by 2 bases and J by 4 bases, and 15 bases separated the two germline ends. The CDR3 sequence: CASSLIGSNAYEQYF. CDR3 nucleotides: TGTGCCAGCAGCTTAATAGGGAGTAACGCGTACGAGCAGTACTTC.

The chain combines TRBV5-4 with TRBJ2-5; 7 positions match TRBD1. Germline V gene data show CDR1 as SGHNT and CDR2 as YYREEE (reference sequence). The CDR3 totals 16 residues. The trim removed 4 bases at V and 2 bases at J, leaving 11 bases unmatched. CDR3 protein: CASSRTGVPGQETQYF. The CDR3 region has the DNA TGTGCCAGCAGCCGTACAGGGGTCCCTGGACAAGAGACCCAGTACTTC.

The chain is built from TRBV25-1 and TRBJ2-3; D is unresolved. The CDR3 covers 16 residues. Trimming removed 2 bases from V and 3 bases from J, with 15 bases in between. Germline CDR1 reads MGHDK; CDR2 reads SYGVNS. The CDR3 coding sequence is TGTGCCAGCAGTGAAGGTCGCAGGTCGGTGACAGATACGCAGTATTTT. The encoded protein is CASSEGRRSVTDTQYF. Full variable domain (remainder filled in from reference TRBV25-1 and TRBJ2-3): EADIYQTPRYLVIGTGKKITLECSQTMGHDKMYWYQQDPGMELHLIHYSYGVNSTEKGDLSSESTVSRIRTEHFPLTLESARPSHTSQYLCASSEGRRSVTDTQYFGPGTRLTVL.

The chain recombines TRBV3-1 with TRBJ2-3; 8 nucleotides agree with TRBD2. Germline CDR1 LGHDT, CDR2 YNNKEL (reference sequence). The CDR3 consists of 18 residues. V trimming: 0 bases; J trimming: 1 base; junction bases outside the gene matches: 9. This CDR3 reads CASSQDLSPRGGTDTQYF. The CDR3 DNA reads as TGTGCCAGCAGCCAAGATCTGTCGCCGCGGGGGGGCACAGATACGCAGTATTTT.

CDR3 DNA: TGTGCCAGCTGCACCTCATCGGGACTCAATTCACCCCTCCACTTT. Translation: CASCTSSGLNSPLHF. The chain carries TRBV28 and TRBJ1-6; TRBD1 is a possible D gene (5 bases). The germline V gene encodes CDR1 MDHEN and CDR2 SYDVKM. This CDR3 spans 15 amino acids. The germline V and J ends were trimmed by 8 bases and 7 bases, with 18 bases remaining between them. The full variable domain, in which reference TRBV28 and TRBJ1-6 provide the parts outside the CDR3, is DVKVTQSSRYLVKRTGEKVFLECVQDMDHENMFWYRQDPGLGLRLIYFSYDVKMKEKGDIPEGYSVSREKKERFSLILESASTNQTSMYLCASCTSSGLNSPLHFGNGTRLTVT.

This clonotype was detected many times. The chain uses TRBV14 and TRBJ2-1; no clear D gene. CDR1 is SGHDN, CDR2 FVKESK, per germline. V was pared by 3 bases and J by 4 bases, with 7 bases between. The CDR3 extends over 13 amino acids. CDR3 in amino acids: CASSQQIYNEQFF. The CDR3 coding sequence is TGTGCCAGCAGCCAGCAGATATACAATGAGCAGTTCTTC.

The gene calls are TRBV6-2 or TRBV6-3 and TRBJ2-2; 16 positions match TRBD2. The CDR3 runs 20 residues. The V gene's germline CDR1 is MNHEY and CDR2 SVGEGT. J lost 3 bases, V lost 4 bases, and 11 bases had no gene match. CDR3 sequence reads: CASSLPPGLAGGYHTGELFF. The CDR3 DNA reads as TGTGCCAGCAGTTTGCCCCCGGGACTAGCGGGGGGGTATCACACCGGGGAGCTGTTTTTT.

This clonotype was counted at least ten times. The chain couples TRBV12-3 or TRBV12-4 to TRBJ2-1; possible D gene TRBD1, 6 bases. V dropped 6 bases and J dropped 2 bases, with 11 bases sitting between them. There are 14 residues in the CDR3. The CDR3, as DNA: TGTGCCAGCAGACTACAGGGAACCTACAATGAGCAGTTCTTC. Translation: CASRLQGTYNEQFF.

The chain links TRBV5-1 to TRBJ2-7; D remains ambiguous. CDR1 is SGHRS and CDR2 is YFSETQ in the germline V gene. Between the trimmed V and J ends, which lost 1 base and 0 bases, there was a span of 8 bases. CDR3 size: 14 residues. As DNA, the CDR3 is TGCGCCAGCAGCTTGACCCAGAACTCCTACGAGCAGTACTTC. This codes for CASSLTQNSYEQYF.

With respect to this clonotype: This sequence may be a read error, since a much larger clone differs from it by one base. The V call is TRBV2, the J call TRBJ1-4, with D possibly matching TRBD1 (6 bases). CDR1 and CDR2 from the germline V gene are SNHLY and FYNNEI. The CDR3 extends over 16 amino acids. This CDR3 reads CACRSGTFATNEKLFF. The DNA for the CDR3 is TGTGCCTGCAGGTCTGGGACATTTGCAACTAATGAAAAACTGTTTTTT.

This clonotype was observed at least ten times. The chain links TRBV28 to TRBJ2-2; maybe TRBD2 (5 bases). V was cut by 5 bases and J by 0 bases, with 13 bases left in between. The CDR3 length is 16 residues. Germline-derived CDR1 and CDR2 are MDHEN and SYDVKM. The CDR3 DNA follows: TGTGCCAGCAGTCCCTTTTTAGCGTCGAACACCGGGGAGCTGTTTTTT. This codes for CASSPFLASNTGELFF.

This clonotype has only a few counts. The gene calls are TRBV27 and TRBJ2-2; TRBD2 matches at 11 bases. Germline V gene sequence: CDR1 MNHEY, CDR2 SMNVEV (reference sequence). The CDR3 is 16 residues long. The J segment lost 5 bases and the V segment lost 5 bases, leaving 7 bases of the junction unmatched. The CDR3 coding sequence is TGTGCCAGCAGTCGATATAGCGGGGGGGGAACCGGGGAGCTGTTTTTT. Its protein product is CASSRYSGGGTGELFF.

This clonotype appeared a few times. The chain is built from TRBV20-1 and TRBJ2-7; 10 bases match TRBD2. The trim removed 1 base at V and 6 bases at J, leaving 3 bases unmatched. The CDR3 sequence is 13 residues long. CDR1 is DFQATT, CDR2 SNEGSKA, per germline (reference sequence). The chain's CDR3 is CSARALAGVEQYF. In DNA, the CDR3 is TGCAGTGCTAGAGCCCTAGCGGGAGTCGAGCAGTACTTC.

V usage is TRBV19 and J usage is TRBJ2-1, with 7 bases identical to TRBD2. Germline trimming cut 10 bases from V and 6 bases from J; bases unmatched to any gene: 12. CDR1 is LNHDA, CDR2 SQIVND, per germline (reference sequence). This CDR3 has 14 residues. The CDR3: CATTASGIFNEQFF. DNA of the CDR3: TGTGCCACCACGGCTAGCGGTATTTTCAATGAGCAGTTCTTC.

In DNA, the CDR3 is TGCGCCAGCAGCCAAGATAGTGTAGGGGCGGGAGTTGGAGAGACCCAGTACTTC. This codes for CASSQDSVGAGVGETQYF. V and J are TRBV4-3 and TRBJ2-5, with 7 bases that match TRBD2. V lost 0 bases and J lost 4; bases outside the gene matches: 14. The V gene's germline CDR1 is LGHNA and CDR2 YSLEER. The CDR3 is made up of 18 amino acids.

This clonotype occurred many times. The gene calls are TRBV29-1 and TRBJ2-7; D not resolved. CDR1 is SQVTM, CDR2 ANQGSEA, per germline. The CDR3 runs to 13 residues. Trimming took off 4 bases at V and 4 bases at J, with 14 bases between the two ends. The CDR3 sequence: CSVGVLPSYEQYF. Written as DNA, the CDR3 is TGCAGCGTTGGTGTACTACCCAGTTACGAGCAGTACTTC.

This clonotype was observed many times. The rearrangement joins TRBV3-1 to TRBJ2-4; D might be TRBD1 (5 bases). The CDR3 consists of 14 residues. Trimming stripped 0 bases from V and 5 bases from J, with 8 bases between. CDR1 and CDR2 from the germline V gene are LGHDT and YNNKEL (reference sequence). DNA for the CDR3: TGTGCCAGCAGCCAAGACAGGGTTCAAAACATTCAGTACTTC. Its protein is CASSQDRVQNIQYF.

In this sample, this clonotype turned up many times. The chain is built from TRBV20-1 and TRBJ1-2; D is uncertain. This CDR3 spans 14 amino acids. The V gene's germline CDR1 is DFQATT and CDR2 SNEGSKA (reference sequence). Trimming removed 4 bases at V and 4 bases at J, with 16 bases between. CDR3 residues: CSATSGSHSYGYTF. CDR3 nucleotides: TGCAGTGCTACAAGCGGATCCCATAGCTATGGCTACACCTTC.

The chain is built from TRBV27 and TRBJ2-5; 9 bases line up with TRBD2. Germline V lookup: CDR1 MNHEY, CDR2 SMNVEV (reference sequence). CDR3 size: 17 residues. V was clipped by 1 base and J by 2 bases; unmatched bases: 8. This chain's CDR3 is CASSLFGLAGTQETQYF. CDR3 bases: TGTGCCAGCAGTTTATTTGGTCTAGCGGGGACTCAAGAGACCCAGTACTTC.

The CDR3 nucleotides are TGTGCCATCAGTGAGTTAAAAGGACTAGCGGGGAACACCGGGGAGCTGTTTTTT. It is translated as CAISELKGLAGNTGELFF. The gene calls are TRBV10-3 and TRBJ2-2; 11 bases are shared with TRBD2. Unmatched junction bases numbered 5, after V lost 1 base and J lost 1 base. There are 18 residues in the CDR3. Per the germline V gene, CDR1 is ENHRY and CDR2 is SYGVKD.

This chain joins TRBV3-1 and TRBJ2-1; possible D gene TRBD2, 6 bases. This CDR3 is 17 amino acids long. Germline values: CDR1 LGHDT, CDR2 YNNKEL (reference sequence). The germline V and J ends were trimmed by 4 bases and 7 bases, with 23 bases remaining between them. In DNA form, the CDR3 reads TGTGCCAGCAGCCGCCTGCCCGGGACTTCGGAGCAAAATGAGCAGTTCTTC. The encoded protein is CASSRLPGTSEQNEQFF.